These 24 T cell receptor beta chains came from one sample sequenced in a study of cytomegalovirus exposure and HLA in healthy donors (dated by TCRdb to the late 2010s). The library relied on the immunoSEQ multiplex PCR assay. For the multiplex PCR, a mixture combining 60 forward primers for TCR Vbeta segments and 13 reverse primers for TCR Jbeta segments was used. Imported from immuneACCESS, the table was reduced by TCRdb to in-frame sequences with V and J called. These copies leave out some clones; in studies compared against another copy, an unresolved V gene accounts for under half, and the cause of the remainder is not known. For this sample the table gives some 120,000 clones, of which about 16% were detected only once. Of the sample, about 1.9% is held by the ten largest clones. The sequencing sample was made of PBMCs. These receptors came from a woman in her late teens or twenties in good health and CMV-seronegative.

This sequence joins TRBV5-6 and TRBJ2-7; 8 nucleotides align to TRBD1. The CDR3 covers 13 residues. V trimming: 6 bases; J trimming: 1 base; junction bases outside the gene matches: 3. Germline-derived CDR1 and CDR2 are SGHDT and YYEEEE. CDR3 loop: CASTRDRSYEQYF. The CDR3 DNA reads TGTGCCAGCACCCGGGACAGGTCCTACGAGCAGTACTTC.

This clone has only a few counts. This CDR3 reads CASSLQRDTYGYTF. Here the CDR3 DNA reads TGTGCCAGCAGCTTACAACGGGATACCTATGGCTACACCTTC. V gene TRBV7-9 combines with J gene TRBJ1-2; D is uncertain. This CDR3 comprises 14 residues. Germline lookup yields CDR1 SEHNR and CDR2 FQNEAQ (reference sequence). The V gene lost 2 bases and the J gene lost 4 bases, with 11 bases spanning the gap.

This clone came up a few times. V usage is TRBV5-1 and J usage is TRBJ2-7, with D tentatively TRBD2 (7 bases). V lost 4 bases and J 2 bases, leaving 19 bases between the germline ends. Germline V gene data show CDR1 as SGHRS and CDR2 as YFSETQ. The CDR3 consists of 16 residues. The CDR3 nucleotides are TGCGCCAGCAGCCCTTCTGACGGGGGGCCCCCCTACGAGCAGTACTTC. Protein: CASSPSDGGPPYEQYF.

V and J are TRBV7-2 and TRBJ1-5; a possible D gene is TRBD1 (6 bases). V was cut by 2 bases and J by 1 base, with 9 bases left in between. This CDR3 is built from 15 residues. Germline V CDR1 and CDR2: SGHTA, FQGNSA. The CDR3 here is CASSLMTGSNQPQHF. In DNA, the CDR3 is TGTGCCAGCAGCTTAATGACAGGAAGCAATCAGCCCCAGCATTTT.

This chain links TRBV4-3 with TRBJ1-1; D is perhaps TRBD1 (6 bases). V shed 3 bases and J shed 4 bases, with 21 bases lying between them. CDR3 length equals 17 residues. CDR1 LGHNA and CDR2 YSLEER come from the germline V gene. CDR3 loop: CASSHMGGTIHGTEAFF. CDR3 in DNA: TGCGCCAGCAGCCATATGGGGGGGACAATCCACGGCACTGAAGCTTTCTTT.

This clone was detected a few times. CDR3 bases: TGTGCCATCAGTGGGACTAGCCCGACAGATACGCAGTATTTT. Its translation is CAISGTSPTDTQYF. The chain uses TRBV10-3 and TRBJ2-3; 8 bases line up with TRBD2. Trimming at V came to 4 bases and at J to 3 bases, leaving 3 bases not matched to a gene. The CDR3 is 14 amino acids. Germline V gives CDR1 ENHRY, CDR2 SYGVKD.

The J gene is TRBJ2-5, the V gene TRBV20-1; D is uncertain. Per the germline V gene, CDR1 is DFQATT and CDR2 is SNEGSKA (reference sequence). The CDR3 contains 11 residues. V lost 3 bases, J lost 5 bases, and 7 bases lay in between. CDR3 coding DNA: TGCAGTGCTAGTTTCGCGGAGACCCAGTACTTC. Protein product: CSASFAETQYF.

This clone is medium-sized by share. The chain has TRBV7-9 and TRBJ2-3; tentatively, D is TRBD1 (6 bases). V was trimmed by 7 bases and J by 3 bases, leaving 11 bases between them. The CDR3 is 13 residues long. Germline CDR1 is SEHNR and CDR2 is FQNEAQ (reference sequence). CDR3 bases: TGTGCCAGCACCCAAAGGGGGACAGATACGCAGTATTTT. Its protein product is CASTQRGTDTQYF.

This clone occurred a few times. The chain recombines TRBV9 with TRBJ2-1; TRBD1 agrees at 10 bases. Germline loops: CDR1 SGDLS, CDR2 YYNGEE. The CDR3 is made up of 14 amino acids. The V segment lost 0 bases and the J segment 6 bases; nucleotides outside the gene matches: 0. The CDR3 here is CASSVGTGGNEQFF. CDR3 nucleotide sequence: TGTGCCAGCAGCGTAGGGACAGGGGGCAATGAGCAGTTCTTC.

In its sample, this clone was seen once. This sequence joins TRBV29-1 and TRBJ1-2; 8 nucleotides match TRBD1. V shed 5 bases, J shed 5 bases, and the junction held 10 bases outside the gene matches. This CDR3 contains 14 residues. The germline CDR1 and CDR2 sequences are SQVTM and ANQGSEA. CDR3: CSVKLGQGAYGYTF. For the CDR3, the DNA is TGCAGCGTTAAACTAGGACAGGGAGCGTATGGCTACACCTTC.

The V and J genes are TRBV4-1 and TRBJ2-3; 7 bases agree with TRBD1. Per the germline V gene, CDR1 is MGHRA and CDR2 is YSYEKL. Germline trimming cut 1 base from V and 2 bases from J; bases unmatched to any gene: 3. This CDR3 spans 15 amino acids. The CDR3 region has the DNA TGCGCCAGCAGCCAAGTTGACAGGGACACAGATACGCAGTATTTT. Its translation is CASSQVDRDTDTQYF.

The chain uses TRBV7-2 and TRBJ2-7; 13 nucleotides agree with TRBD2. The V segment lost 3 bases and the J segment 0 bases; nucleotides outside the gene matches: 5. The CDR3 sequence is 17 residues long. Germline assignment: CDR1 SGHTA and CDR2 FQGNSA. CDR3 DNA sequence: TGTGCCAGCAGCTTGAGAGGACTAGCGGGGGACTCCTACGAGCAGTACTTC. This codes for CASSLRGLAGDSYEQYF.

V gene TRBV29-1 combines with J gene TRBJ2-2; D might be TRBD2 (5 bases). This CDR3 is 14 amino acids long. Trimming removed 7 bases from V and 6 bases from J, with 18 bases in between. Germline V gene lookup returns CDR1 SQVTM and CDR2 ANQGSEA. CDR3 region: CSARPQSGAGELFF. CDR3 coding DNA: TGCAGCGCCCGACCCCAAAGCGGCGCCGGGGAGCTGTTTTTT.

This clone was found a few times. V and J are TRBV2 and TRBJ2-1; D is perhaps TRBD2 (7 bases). Trimming pared 2 bases from V and 7 bases from J, leaving 15 bases between. This CDR3 region has 15 residues. The V gene's germline CDR1 is SNHLY and CDR2 FYNNEI. CDR3 amino acids: CASSELGGRVNEQFF. CDR3 DNA: TGTGCCAGCAGTGAATTGGGGGGGCGGGTGAATGAGCAGTTCTTC.

The chain is built from TRBV6-5 and TRBJ2-1; 14 bases are a match to TRBD2. The CDR3 extends over 15 amino acids. The junction had 3 bases not matched to a gene; V was cut back by 0 bases and J by 11 bases. Germline V CDR1 and CDR2: MNHEY, SVGAGI. Here the CDR3 reads CASSYSGTSGSQQFF. The CDR3 nucleotides read TGTGCCAGCAGTTACTCCGGGACTAGCGGGAGTCAGCAGTTCTTC.

This clone turned up a few times. This rearrangement joins TRBV9 to TRBJ2-5, with a weak D call TRBD1 (5 bases). CDR1 and CDR2 (germline): SGDLS, YYNGEE. The CDR3 extends over 14 amino acids. V shed 4 bases and J shed 2 bases, with 12 bases lying between them. The CDR3: CASSRGFYQETQYF. Written as DNA, the CDR3 is TGTGCCAGCAGCAGGGGTTTTTATCAAGAGACCCAGTACTTC.

This clone showed up just a few times. The V call is TRBV6-4, the J call TRBJ1-1; the match to TRBD1 covers 7 bases. This CDR3 has 13 residues. Germline V gene sequence: CDR1 MRHNA, CDR2 SNTAGT. The V segment lost 6 bases and the J segment 1 base; nucleotides outside the gene matches: 2. The CDR3 coding sequence is TGTGCCAGCAGCCGGGACAGGAACACTGAAGCTTTCTTT. This encodes CASSRDRNTEAFF.

This chain joins TRBV6-5 and TRBJ2-3, with D perhaps matching TRBD2 (5 bases). The CDR3 is 11 amino acids. CDR1 MNHEY and CDR2 SVGAGI come from the germline V gene. Deletions cut 7 bases from V and 6 bases from J, with 8 bases between. In DNA, the CDR3 is TGTGCCAGCACCCGAGGGGATACGCAGTATTTT. It yields the protein CASTRGDTQYF.

V and J are TRBV25-1 and TRBJ1-5, with TRBD1 identical over 8 bases. CDR1 and CDR2 from the germline V gene are MGHDK and SYGVNS. V lost 4 bases to trimming and J lost 2 bases; unmatched junction nucleotides: 7. The CDR3 length is 16 residues. CDR3 protein: CASSASDRDGNQPQHF. Here the CDR3 DNA reads TGTGCCAGCAGTGCCTCGGACAGGGACGGCAATCAGCCCCAGCATTTT. Looking up the rest from reference TRBV25-1 and TRBJ1-5 gives the full variable domain: EADIYQTPRYLVIGTGKKITLECSQTMGHDKMYWYQQDPGMELHLIHYSYGVNSTEKGDLSSESTVSRIRTEHFPLTLESARPSHTSQYLCASSASDRDGNQPQHFGDGTRLSIL.

The rearrangement links TRBV7-3 to TRBJ2-1; 10 nucleotides match TRBD2. The V gene end was trimmed by 1 base and the J gene end by 5 bases; junction bases not matched to a gene: 8. Germline loops: CDR1 SGHTA, CDR2 FQGTGA. The CDR3 has 17 residues. Here the CDR3 reads CASSLRGGLATNNEQFF. Here the CDR3 DNA reads TGTGCCAGCAGCTTAAGAGGGGGACTAGCGACCAACAATGAGCAGTTCTTC.

The V and J genes are TRBV4-2 and TRBJ2-7, with 8 bases that match TRBD2. The CDR3 has 15 amino acids. V shed 2 bases, J shed 2 bases, and the junction held 5 bases outside the gene matches. The germline V gene has CDR1 LGHNA and CDR2 YNFKEQ. The DNA for the CDR3 is TGTGCCAGCAGCCAAATAGCGGGGACCCCCTACGAGCAGTACTTC. Amino acids: CASSQIAGTPYEQYF.

CDR3 loop: CASSTPRTQSSYEQYF. DNA of the CDR3: TGTGCCAGCAGTACCCCCCGGACTCAGAGCTCCTACGAGCAGTACTTC. The V and J genes are TRBV28 and TRBJ2-7; maybe TRBD2 (5 bases). CDR3 length equals 16 residues. From germline, CDR1 is MDHEN and CDR2 SYDVKM. Trimming shortened V by 5 bases and J by 0 bases, and 17 bases separated the two germline ends.

The genes are TRBV27 and TRBJ2-5, with D perhaps TRBD2 (5 bases). V gave up 7 bases and J gave up 3 bases, with 18 bases separating them. Looked up from germline, CDR1 is MNHEY and CDR2 is SMNVEV (reference sequence). CDR3 length: 15 residues. The CDR3 sequence is CASMSVGTREETQYF. The DNA of the CDR3 is TGTGCCAGCATGTCGGTCGGCACGAGGGAAGAGACCCAGTACTTC.

V is TRBV2 and J is TRBJ2-7; 9 bases line up with TRBD2. Looked up from germline, CDR1 is SNHLY and CDR2 is FYNNEI. The CDR3 is 12 amino acids. Trimming cost V 6 bases and J 6 bases; bases outside gene matches: 3. The CDR3 region is CASRVSGSEQYF. The CDR3 bases are TGTGCCAGCAGGGTTAGCGGGAGCGAGCAGTACTTC.